This paragraph reports one T cell receptor beta chain. Recruited during active infection, patients (from Seattle) were subsequently followed longitudinally. V lost 0 bases to trimming and J lost 5 bases, with 11 bases between them. CDR1 and CDR2 (germline): SGHNT, YYREEE (reference sequence). The CDR3 covers 14 residues. This sample stems from a study of blood T cell repertoires in COVID-19. For the study at large: PBMCs, B-cell-depleted T cells, or T cells were the source of the cDNA or gDNA that made up the material.

Source study methods: Scientists estimated how many nucleated cells there were by amplifying reference gene primers. Sequencing used immunoSEQ multiplex PCR; TCRdb keeps in-frame clones, though not all of them. The D gene and trimming were derived from the DNA, and the V and J assignments and clone size from that table. The data hold about 240,000 clones, with roughly 76% observed a single time. The material sequenced was peripheral blood. The receptor's source is a woman of 80 years or more with COVID-19, enrolled during active disease. The genes are TRBV5-4 and TRBJ1-1, with D tentatively TRBD1 (5 bases). The CDR3 here is CASSLAGGRTEAFF. CDR3 bases: TGTGCCAGCAGCTTGGCGGGGGGACGAACTGAAGCTTTCTTT.